The 23 T cell receptor beta chains below all came from one sample that was sequenced in a study of control samples from healthy donors and cancer patients. Here immunoSEQ multiplex PCR was the method, and the copy in TCRdb shows in-frame clones only, minus some. In the table there are 350,000 to 450,000 clones, 80% to 95% of which are singletons. Input material: PBMCs. All receptors derive from a man in his forties or fifties with head and neck cancer.

This clone has just one count. This chain links TRBV6-1 with TRBJ1-3; 8 bases agree with TRBD1. Germline V gene lookup returns CDR1 MNHNS and CDR2 SASEGT. Trimming cost V 1 base and J 4 bases; bases outside gene matches: 6. The CDR3 has 16 residues. CDR3 protein: CASSEGSGDRGNTIYF. For the CDR3, the DNA is TGTGCCAGCAGTGAAGGATCCGGGGACAGGGGAAACACCATATATTTT.

V and J are TRBV19 and TRBJ1-2; TRBD1 might be the D (5 bases). V was trimmed by 1 base and J by 8 bases, leaving 11 bases between them. The CDR3 loop spans 13 amino acids. In germline, CDR1 is LNHDA, CDR2 SQIVND (reference sequence). The CDR3 DNA is TGTGCCAGTAGTATAGGGCGACAGAGGGGCTACACCTTC. Amino acid sequence: CASSIGRQRGYTF.

V and J are TRBV18 and TRBJ1-3; D may be TRBD1 (5 bases). The germline V gene has CDR1 KGHSH and CDR2 LQKENI. The CDR3 is made up of 16 amino acids. The V gene lost 0 bases and the J gene lost 0 bases, with 9 bases spanning the gap. The CDR3 DNA reads as TGTGCCAGCTCACCACCGCAGGGTCCCTCTGGAAACACCATATATTTT. Translating it yields CASSPPQGPSGNTIYF.

This chain uses TRBV5-6 with TRBJ2-4; D gene ambiguous. Germline lookup yields CDR1 SGHDT and CDR2 YYEEEE. The CDR3 extends over 14 amino acids. V lost 0 bases, J lost 8 bases, and 12 bases lay in between. The CDR3 here is CASSLVSVVDIQYF. The CDR3 nucleotides read TGTGCCAGCAGCTTGGTGTCAGTAGTTGACATTCAGTACTTC.

The V and J genes are TRBV28 and TRBJ2-6, with D perhaps TRBD1 (5 bases). CDR1 and CDR2 from the germline V gene are MDHEN and SYDVKM. This CDR3 has 15 residues. V was shortened by 4 bases and J by 1 base, with 8 bases between the two germline ends. CDR3 region: CASSSRTSGANVLTF. Here the CDR3 DNA reads TGTGCCAGCAGTTCCCGGACATCTGGGGCCAACGTCCTGACTTTC.

This clone was recorded a few times. The V and J genes are TRBV28 and TRBJ1-1, with D tentatively TRBD1 (6 bases). CDR1 MDHEN and CDR2 SYDVKM come from the germline V gene. This CDR3 contains 15 residues. The V and J ends lost 5 bases and 1 base respectively, with 14 bases between them. CDR3 loop: CASSTGRTANTEAFF. CDR3 coding DNA: TGTGCCAGCAGTACAGGACGGACAGCGAACACTGAAGCTTTCTTT. Together with reference TRBV28 and TRBJ1-1, the CDR3 gives the full variable domain: DVKVTQSSRYLVKRTGEKVFLECVQDMDHENMFWYRQDPGLGLRLIYFSYDVKMKEKGDIPEGYSVSREKKERFSLILESASTNQTSMYLCASSTGRTANTEAFFGQGTRLTVV.

The chain is built from TRBV2 and TRBJ2-7; 8 bases fit TRBD1. J lost 2 bases, V lost 7 bases, and 7 bases had no gene match. The CDR3 is made up of 14 amino acids. Germline lookup yields CDR1 SNHLY and CDR2 FYNNEI. The CDR3 protein is CASNGQGGTYEQYF. CDR3 DNA sequence: TGTGCCAGCAACGGACAGGGTGGGACCTACGAGCAGTACTTC.

V is TRBV4-1 and J is TRBJ2-7; D ambiguous. The CDR3 runs 14 residues. V lost 1 base to trimming and J lost 3 bases, with 10 bases between them. Germline V gives CDR1 MGHRA, CDR2 YSYEKL. CDR3 DNA: TGCGCCAGCAGCCAAGTCTTAGGCCTCTACGAGCAGTACTTC. The encoded protein is CASSQVLGLYEQYF.

Worth noting for this clone: Within the sample, other DNA sequences also encode this same CDR3. The J gene is TRBJ1-2, the V gene TRBV30, with a weak D call TRBD1 (5 bases). V was clipped by 0 bases and J by 2 bases, with 7 bases between them. The CDR3 spans 13 residues. Germline CDR1 is GTSNPN and CDR2 is SVGIG (reference sequence). The CDR3 protein is CAWSVSGNYGYTF. The CDR3 nucleotides read TGTGCCTGGAGTGTTTCAGGGAACTATGGCTACACCTTC. The entire variable domain, with the rest obtained from reference TRBV30 and TRBJ1-2, is as follows: SQTIHQWPATLVQPVGSPLSLECTVEGTSNPNLYWYRQAAGRGLQLLFYSVGIGQISSEVPQNLSASRPQDRQFILSSKKLLLSDSGFYLCAWSVSGNYGYTFGSGTRLTVV.

The rearrangement links TRBV29-1 to TRBJ1-5; a possible D gene is TRBD1 (6 bases). The germline gives CDR1 SQVTM, CDR2 ANQGSEA. The length of the CDR3 is 15 residues. The V gene lost 1 base and the J gene lost 0 bases, with 10 bases spanning the gap. The CDR3 DNA sequence: TGCAGCGTTGAAGTTGGGGGGGCTAGCAATCAGCCCCAGCATTTT. Translated, it gives CSVEVGGASNQPQHF.

This clone was found once. The chain links TRBV2 to TRBJ2-3; 8 bases are a match to TRBD1. The CDR3 has 15 amino acids. After removal of 7 bases from V and 0 bases from J, the junction contained 6 bases not matched to a gene. Per germline, CDR1 SNHLY and CDR2 FYNNEI. The CDR3 sequence: CASKFDRGSTDTQYF. The CDR3 nucleotides read TGTGCCAGCAAATTCGACAGGGGTAGCACAGATACGCAGTATTTT.

The V call is TRBV28, the J call TRBJ1-2; D gene uncertain. Germline V CDR1 and CDR2: MDHEN, SYDVKM. Trimming removed 6 bases from V and 6 bases from J, with 8 bases in between. This CDR3 has 11 residues. This CDR3 reads CASRRKHGYTF. The CDR3 DNA reads as TGTGCCAGCAGACGCAAACATGGCTACACCTTC.

The rearrangement links TRBV6-6 to TRBJ2-1; tentative D call: TRBD2 (6 bases). The length of the CDR3 is 13 residues. Trimming stripped 5 bases from V and 6 bases from J, with 11 bases between. Per germline, CDR1 MNHNY and CDR2 SVGAGI (reference sequence). The CDR3 here is CASSHGGFNEQFF. The CDR3 nucleotides are TGTGCCAGCAGTCACGGAGGGTTCAATGAGCAGTTCTTC.

V and J are TRBV5-1 and TRBJ2-1, with 7 bases that match TRBD1. V trimming: 1 base; J trimming: 13 bases; junction bases outside the gene matches: 11. Germline V CDR1 and CDR2: SGHRS, YFSETQ. The CDR3 totals 14 residues. The CDR3 protein is CASSLYRGSQTQFF. The DNA for the CDR3 is TGCGCCAGCAGCTTGTACAGGGGTTCTCAAACTCAGTTCTTC.

This sequence joins TRBV7-9 and TRBJ2-7, with TRBD1 identical over 8 bases. This CDR3 contains 14 residues. Germline loops: CDR1 SEHNR, CDR2 FQNEAQ (reference sequence). Trimming took 4 bases from V and 3 from J; bases not matched to a gene: 5. The CDR3 DNA reads as TGTGCCAGCAGCTCCGGGACAGGTAACTACGAGCAGTACTTC. This encodes CASSSGTGNYEQYF.

The chain couples TRBV30 to TRBJ1-2, with no clear D. This CDR3 is 15 amino acids long. Deletions cut 4 bases from V and 1 base from J, with 16 bases between. Per germline, CDR1 GTSNPN and CDR2 SVGIG (reference sequence). The CDR3 region is CAWTFPGSSNYGYTF. The CDR3 bases are TGTGCCTGGACGTTTCCGGGATCTAGTAACTATGGCTACACCTTC.

The rearrangement joins TRBV25-1 to TRBJ1-4, with 8 nucleotides matching TRBD1. The CDR3 length is 15 residues. Germline V CDR1 and CDR2: MGHDK, SYGVNS. The V and J ends lost 4 bases and 8 bases, in that order; junction bases with no gene match: 9. CDR3 sequence reads: CASSGRQGLREKLFF. The DNA for the CDR3 is TGTGCCAGCAGTGGGCGACAGGGGCTACGGGAAAAACTGTTTTTT. The full variable domain, its missing parts supplied by reference TRBV25-1 and TRBJ1-4, is EADIYQTPRYLVIGTGKKITLECSQTMGHDKMYWYQQDPGMELHLIHYSYGVNSTEKGDLSSESTVSRIRTEHFPLTLESARPSHTSQYLCASSGRQGLREKLFFGSGTQLSVL.

V and J are TRBV14 and TRBJ1-1, with TRBD1 matching over 8 bases. Germline-derived CDR1 and CDR2 are SGHDN and FVKESK. The trim removed 4 bases at V and 4 bases at J, leaving 8 bases unmatched. This CDR3 is 15 amino acids long. The CDR3 protein is CASSPGQGWSTEAFF. The CDR3 nucleotides read TGTGCCAGCAGCCCCGGACAGGGATGGAGCACTGAAGCTTTCTTT.

This chain links TRBV28 with TRBJ1-2, with 9 nucleotides matching TRBD1. This CDR3 spans 14 amino acids. Germline V gene data show CDR1 as MDHEN and CDR2 as SYDVKM. V dropped 7 bases and J dropped 2; count of bases not matched to a gene: 5. The CDR3 DNA follows: TGTGCCAGCACACCGACAGGGGGGAACTATGGCTACACCTTC. Protein product: CASTPTGGNYGYTF.

The chain combines TRBV19 with TRBJ2-7, with TRBD2 identical over 8 bases. Looked up from germline, CDR1 is LNHDA and CDR2 is SQIVND (reference sequence). Germline trimming cut 1 base from V and 2 bases from J; bases unmatched to any gene: 7. The CDR3 runs to 16 residues. The CDR3 bases are TGTGCCAGTAGTATAGCTTCAACTAGCGGAACCTACGAGCAGTACTTC. This gives the protein CASSIASTSGTYEQYF.

The chain employs TRBV7-9 and TRBJ2-3; 9 nucleotides align to TRBD1. Per germline, CDR1 SEHNR and CDR2 FQNEAQ (reference sequence). V shed 1 base and J 5 bases; nucleotides not matched to a gene: 7. CDR3 length: 16 residues. The CDR3 DNA reads TGTGCCAGCAGCTTAGAGGGGACAGGGAGGAGAGATACGCAGTATTTT. Translation: CASSLEGTGRRDTQYF.

V and J are TRBV20-1 and TRBJ1-2; D is uncertain. The CDR3 loop spans 11 amino acids. V lost 3 bases, J lost 9 bases, and 11 bases lay in between. Germline CDR1 and CDR2: DFQATT and SNEGSKA (reference sequence). The CDR3 nucleotides read TGCAGTGCTAGCCGACTCGGGAGCTACACCTTC. This translates into CSASRLGSYTF.

This sequence joins TRBV19 and TRBJ2-3; D is perhaps TRBD2 (6 bases). This CDR3 region has 16 residues. The germline V gene has CDR1 LNHDA and CDR2 SQIVND (reference sequence). Trimming shortened V by 4 bases and J by 2 bases, and 16 bases separated the two germline ends. Here the CDR3 reads CASSTEPGLNTDTQYF. CDR3 coding DNA: TGTGCCAGTAGTACTGAACCGGGACTCAACACAGATACGCAGTATTTT.